A single sample gave rise to the 23 T cell receptor beta chains below, sequenced in a study of blood T cells in healthy people across ages. For the second PCR, which ran for about 6 to 11 cycles, a sample-barcoded 5' primer and a J-beta primer mix were used. TCRdb recomputed calls from the 5' RACE reads with MiXCR, one row per CDR3 protein. The sample holds about 650,000 distinct CDR3 sequences, less than 40% seen once. What was sequenced was blood. These receptor sequences come from a woman older than 75 in good health.

This clonotype appeared many times. J is TRBJ2-7 and V is TRBV5-1; 10 nucleotides align to TRBD1. The germline V gene encodes CDR1 SGHRS and CDR2 YFSETQ. The J segment lost 5 bases and the V segment lost 2 bases, leaving 7 bases of the junction unmatched. The CDR3 is made up of 15 amino acids. The CDR3 here is CASSFKGTGADEQYF. The CDR3 DNA reads TGCGCCAGCAGCTTTAAAGGGACAGGGGCGGACGAGCAGTACTTC.

The CDR3 nucleotides are TGCAGTGCTCCCCTCGTATTCAATGAGCAGTTCTTC. It encodes CSAPLVFNEQFF. V usage is TRBV20-1 and J usage is TRBJ2-1; D is unclear. Per germline, CDR1 DFQATT and CDR2 SNEGSKA (reference sequence). This CDR3 spans 12 amino acids. V was trimmed by 5 bases and J by 6 bases, leaving 11 bases between them.

As to this clonotype: This clone may be a read error of a much larger clone one base away. The chain combines TRBV2 with TRBJ2-4, with D maybe TRBD1 (6 bases). Matching the DNA end better, TRBJ2-7 makes the J call doubtful. CDR3 length: 14 amino acids. Germline CDR1 is SNHLY and CDR2 is FYNNEI. The CDR3 loop is CASRDWQGQYEQYF. The CDR3 bases are TGTGCCAGCAGGGATTGGCAGGGGCAATACGAGCAGTACTTC.

J is TRBJ1-1 and V is TRBV11-2; 9 nucleotides line up with TRBD1. Unmatched junction bases numbered 2, after V lost 1 base and J lost 8 bases. From germline, CDR1 is SGHAT and CDR2 FQNNGV. This CDR3 region has 13 residues. CDR3 in amino acids: CASSLGGTGEAFF. The CDR3 DNA follows: TGTGCCAGCAGCTTAGGTGGGACAGGGGAAGCTTTCTTT.

In this sample, this clonotype turned up a few times. The genes are TRBV3-1 and TRBJ1-6; 7 bases agree with TRBD1. In germline, CDR1 is LGHDT, CDR2 YNNKEL (reference sequence). V shed 1 base and J 10 bases; nucleotides not matched to a gene: 7. The CDR3 extends over 15 amino acids. The CDR3, as DNA: TGTGCCAGCAGCCAAGTTCGCAGGGGGAACTCACCCCTCCACTTT. Translated, it gives CASSQVRRGNSPLHF.

The J gene is TRBJ2-3, the V gene TRBV5-1, with no clear D. Per germline, CDR1 SGHRS and CDR2 YFSETQ. With 1 base removed from V and 3 bases from J, the gap between germline ends came to 15 bases. The CDR3 covers 16 residues. The CDR3 here is CASSLFLPPSTDTQYF. The CDR3 nucleotides read TGCGCCAGCAGCTTGTTTCTGCCTCCCTCAACAGATACGCAGTATTTT.

This clonotype was detected ten times or more. The genes are TRBV9 and TRBJ2-3; 10 nucleotides line up with TRBD2. The V gene end was trimmed by 0 bases and the J gene end by 1 base; junction bases not matched to a gene: 2. The germline gives CDR1 SGDLS, CDR2 YYNGEE. This CDR3 region has 16 residues. The CDR3 loop reads CASSVGLAGGTDTQYF. In nucleotides, the CDR3 is TGTGCCAGCAGCGTAGGTCTAGCGGGGGGCACAGATACGCAGTATTTT.

The chain uses TRBV2 and TRBJ2-1, with D hard to call. Germline V gives CDR1 SNHLY, CDR2 FYNNEI. V shed 6 bases and J shed 12 bases, with 12 bases lying between them. The CDR3 contains 11 residues. For the CDR3, the DNA is TGTGCCAGCAGCCAGTTCCCAAGGCAGTTCTTC. It specifies CASSQFPRQFF.

This clonotype has at least ten counts. V usage is TRBV10-3 and J usage is TRBJ2-7, with a tentative D call TRBD1 (6 bases). The CDR3 runs to 14 residues. Germline CDR1 ENHRY, CDR2 SYGVKD. The ends were cut back, 0 bases at V and 2 bases at J, with 8 bases in the middle. The CDR3 bases are TGTGCCATCAGTGAGTCGGCAGGGGCCTACGAGCAGTACTTC. Its protein product is CAISESAGAYEQYF.

This clonotype occurred a few times. The chain joins TRBV7-2 to TRBJ1-1; D perhaps matches TRBD1 (6 bases). V was pared by 1 base and J by 3 bases, with 15 bases between. The CDR3 runs 16 residues. CDR1 and CDR2 from the germline V gene are SGHTA and FQGNSA. CDR3 residues: CASSLGIRAGDTEAFF. The CDR3 DNA follows: TGTGCCAGCAGCTTAGGTATTAGGGCAGGGGACACTGAAGCTTTCTTT.

The CDR3 reads CASSQTRGYSNQPQHF. CDR3 bases: TGTGCCAGCAGCCAGACCAGGGGATATAGCAATCAGCCCCAGCATTTT. The genes are TRBV7-2 and TRBJ1-5, with D perhaps TRBD1 (6 bases). Germline-derived CDR1 and CDR2 are SGHTA and FQGNSA. The CDR3 length is 16 residues. V was trimmed by 5 bases and J by 0 bases, leaving 14 bases between them. Combining the CDR3 with reference TRBV7-2 and TRBJ1-5 gives the whole variable domain GAGVSQSPSNKVTEKGKDVELRCDPISGHTALYWYRQSLGQGLEFLIYFQGNSAPDKSGLPSDRFSAERTGGSVSTLTIQRTQQEDSAVYLCASSQTRGYSNQPQHFGDGTRLSIL.

This clonotype was detected many times. The chain joins TRBV5-5 to TRBJ2-7; 7 bases are a match to TRBD1. The junction had 8 bases not matched to a gene; V was cut back by 5 bases and J by 0 bases. In germline, CDR1 is SGHKS, CDR2 YYEKEE (reference sequence). CDR3 length: 15 residues. The DNA for the CDR3 is TGTGCCAGCAGTTCCGACAGGGAATTCTCCTACGAGCAGTACTTC. It translates to CASSSDREFSYEQYF.

This chain joins TRBV2 and TRBJ1-4, with D uncertain. Germline CDR1 SNHLY, CDR2 FYNNEI. The CDR3 loop spans 13 amino acids. V was cut by 4 bases and J by 4 bases, with 7 bases left in between. Here the CDR3 reads CASSGTGNEKLFF. The DNA of the CDR3 is TGTGCCAGCAGTGGAACCGGTAATGAAAAACTGTTTTTT. Based on the CDR3 plus reference TRBV2 and TRBJ1-4, the full variable domain is EPEVTQTPSHQVTQMGQEVILRCVPISNHLYFYWYRQILGQKVEFLVSFYNNEISEKSEIFDDQFSVERPDGSNFTLKIRSTKLEDSAMYFCASSGTGNEKLFFGSGTQLSVL.

This clonotype was counted at least ten times. The rearrangement links TRBV20-1 to TRBJ1-2, with D possibly matching TRBD1 (5 bases). This CDR3 is built from 13 residues. From germline, CDR1 is DFQATT and CDR2 SNEGSKA (reference sequence). V lost 6 bases and J 3 bases, leaving 14 bases between the germline ends. CDR3: CSAWESGDYGYTF. DNA for the CDR3: TGCAGTGCATGGGAGTCGGGGGACTATGGCTACACCTTC.

The table lists this clonotype with many counts. The V call is TRBV7-2, the J call TRBJ2-5, with D possibly TRBD2 on 5 matching bases. Germline CDR1 is SGHTA and CDR2 is FQGNSA. Deletions cut 6 bases from V and 0 bases from J, with 14 bases between. The CDR3 is 15 residues long. CDR3 coding DNA: TGTGCCAGCAGGAAACAAGCGGTGTACCAAGAGACCCAGTACTTC. Residues: CASRKQAVYQETQYF.

This clonotype was seen just once. A much larger clone differs from this one at a single base, so this may be a read error. J is TRBJ1-2 and V is TRBV6-1, with D unclear. CDR1 is MNHNS, CDR2 SASEGT, per germline. This CDR3 spans 13 amino acids. V lost 4 bases to trimming and J lost 4 bases, with 10 bases between them. CDR3 sequence (DNA): TGTGCCAGCAGTGCGCAGGCACGCTATGGCTACACCTTC. As protein: CASSAQARYGYTF.

In its sample, this clonotype was seen many times. This chain joins TRBV29-1 and TRBJ2-1, with 8 bases that match TRBD2. Looked up from germline, CDR1 is SQVTM and CDR2 is ANQGSEA. V gave up 7 bases and J gave up 8 bases; unmatched junction bases: 13. This CDR3 comprises 14 residues. CDR3 sequence (DNA): TGCAGCGCCCTCGGGGGGGCCTTTTCCCATGAGCAGTTCTTC. Translation: CSALGGAFSHEQFF.

The CDR3 DNA reads TGTGCCAGCAGCGTAAGTCGCTATTTGCGGGACAGGGGTAGCAATCAGCCCCAGCATTTT. It yields the protein CASSVSRYLRDRGSNQPQHF. The chain uses TRBV9 and TRBJ1-5; 10 bases fit TRBD1. The germline V gene encodes CDR1 SGDLS and CDR2 YYNGEE. There are 20 residues in the CDR3. Losses at the gene ends were 1 base for V and 0 bases for J; bases not matched to a gene: 13. The full variable domain, its missing parts supplied by reference TRBV9 and TRBJ1-5, is DSGVTQTPKHLITATGQRVTLRCSPRSGDLSVYWYQQSLDQGLQFLIQYYNGEERAKGNILERFSAQQFPDLHSELNLSSLELGDSALYFCASSVSRYLRDRGSNQPQHFGDGTRLSIL.

This clonotype was detected ten times or more. V is TRBV9 and J is TRBJ2-3; no reliable D call. The germline gives CDR1 SGDLS, CDR2 YYNGEE. Trimming cost V 0 bases and J 3 bases, with 11 bases left between them. This CDR3 region has 15 residues. CDR3 sequence: CASSVGLEPTDTQYF. The CDR3 bases are TGTGCCAGCAGCGTAGGCCTGGAACCGACAGATACGCAGTATTTT. Full variable domain (outside the CDR3, taken from reference TRBV9 and TRBJ2-3): DSGVTQTPKHLITATGQRVTLRCSPRSGDLSVYWYQQSLDQGLQFLIQYYNGEERAKGNILERFSAQQFPDLHSELNLSSLELGDSALYFCASSVGLEPTDTQYFGPGTRLTVL.

This clonotype was counted many times. V gene TRBV10-3 combines with J gene TRBJ2-5; 8 bases agree with TRBD2. The trim removed 8 bases at V and 2 bases at J, leaving 10 bases unmatched. CDR1 is ENHRY and CDR2 is SYGVKD in the germline V gene. This CDR3 contains 15 residues. CDR3 sequence: CAIAPLRGDQETQYF. The CDR3 coding sequence is TGTGCCATCGCCCCCCTGCGGGGGGATCAAGAGACCCAGTACTTC.

The rearrangement links TRBV27 to TRBJ1-6; D gene unclear. V lost 3 bases, J lost 10 bases, and 16 bases lay in between. This CDR3 comprises 15 residues. Germline V gene lookup returns CDR1 MNHEY and CDR2 SMNVEV (reference sequence). Here the CDR3 DNA reads TGTGCCAGCAGTTTCTATCGCAATCTAAAATCACCCCTCCACTTT. Its translation: CASSFYRNLKSPLHF.

CDR3 DNA: TGTGCCAGCAGCCAGGTGGGGACCCAGTACTTC. Translating gives CASSQVGTQYF. The chain uses TRBV14 and TRBJ2-5, with unresolved D. V lost 3 bases to trimming and J lost 7 bases, with 6 bases between them. Germline CDR1 reads SGHDN; CDR2 reads FVKESK. The CDR3 is 11 residues long.

This clonotype came up many times. V gene TRBV12-5 combines with J gene TRBJ2-1, with 8 bases aligning to TRBD1. Germline loops: CDR1 LGHNT, CDR2 FRNRAP. The CDR3 runs 14 residues. V dropped 1 base and J dropped 14; count of bases not matched to a gene: 10. The CDR3 DNA follows: TGTGCTAGTGGTTTGGGACCCCCGGGACAGGCAAAGTTCTTC. Its translation: CASGLGPPGQAKFF.